These T cell receptor beta chains were read from a single sample in a study of early T cells in non-severe SARS-CoV-2 infection. One entry per CDR3 protein results from TCRdb running MiXCR on the 5' RACE reads. In the table there are 55,000 to 80,000 distinct CDR3 sequences, over 9.5% of which are singletons. This sample comprised whole blood, obtained at baseline. Receptors originate from an adult who was a healthcare worker with PCR-confirmed SARS-CoV-2 infection or an uninfected control (not recorded which). Both conserved end residues are part of each CDR3. The D gene is left open where the match is weak. A clone size is listed for some rows: how often the clone was seen (once, few, many), or a class if it is expanded.

.,TRBV20-1,.,TRBJ2-5,TGCAGTGCCGTTCCGACCTGGCGGGAGACCCAGTACTTC,CSAVPTWRETQYF
few,TRBV6-2/TRBV6-3,TRBD1,TRBJ2-7,TGTGCCAGCAGTACCATTGACAGGGGGCTCTACGAGCAGTACTTC,CASSTIDRGLYEQYF
many,TRBV19,TRBD1,TRBJ2-2,TGTGCCAGTAGTATTGGGACAGCGAACACCGGGGAGCTGTTTTTT,CASSIGTANTGELFF
.,TRBV28,TRBD2,TRBJ2-1,TGTGCCAGCAGTTTGGGACTAGCGGAGCACAATGAGCAGTTCTTC,CASSLGLAEHNEQFF
few,TRBV11-2,TRBD2,TRBJ2-4,TGTGCCAGCATCGCCCACCTCTTAGCGGGAGGACGAAACATTCAGTACTTC,CASIAHLLAGGRNIQYF
.,TRBV5-4,.,TRBJ2-1,TGTGCCAGCAGCTCCCGGCCGGATGAGCAGTTCTTC,CASSSRPDEQFF
many,TRBV3-1,.,TRBJ2-1,TGTGCCAGCAGCCAAGATCTCAGGGGGGACGACAATGAGCAGTTCTTC,CASSQDLRGDDNEQFF
.,TRBV19,.,TRBJ2-1,TGTGCCAGTAGTAAACCAGTGACCGACCCCGAAGGTGAGCAGTTCTTC,CASSKPVTDPEGEQFF
few,TRBV19,.,TRBJ2-4,TGTGCCAGTAGTATTCCTCGGGGCCCTAAAGGGGGAAACATTCAGTACTTC,CASSIPRGPKGGNIQYF
.,TRBV6-2/TRBV6-3,TRBD2,TRBJ2-3,TGTGCCAGCGTAGCGGGTGCTAGCACAGATACGCAGTATTTT,CASVAGASTDTQYF
.,TRBV18,.,TRBJ1-6,TGTGCCAGCTCACCCCAGGGAAAGATCCCCTATAATTCACCCCTCCACTTT,CASSPQGKIPYNSPLHF
few,TRBV29-1,TRBD2,TRBJ2-1,TGCAGCGTTCCCGGACTAGCGGGGATCAATGAGCAGTTCTTC,CSVPGLAGINEQFF
few,TRBV6-5,.,TRBJ2-7,TGTGCCAGCAGTTTCGGACAGATAAACTACGAGCAGTACTTC,CASSFGQINYEQYF
few,TRBV12-3/TRBV12-4,TRBD1,TRBJ1-2,TGTGCCAGCAGTTTAGCCGGTGGACAGGGTTCCTACACCTTC,CASSLAGGQGSYTF
.,TRBV20-1,.,TRBJ2-5,TGCAGTGCTACTCCCGGACAACTAAAAGAGACCCAGTACTTC,CSATPGQLKETQYF
few,TRBV3-1,TRBD1,TRBJ2-1,TGTGCCAGCAGCCAAGACAAAGGGACAGGAATTTACAATGAGCAGTTCTTC,CASSQDKGTGIYNEQFF
.,TRBV7-2,.,TRBJ2-7,TGTGCCAGCAGCTTACAGAGCTCCTACGAGCAGTACTTC,CASSLQSSYEQYF
many,TRBV27,.,TRBJ1-1,TGTGCCAGCAGTTTCTTGGGGGAGAACACTGAAGCTTTCTTT,CASSFLGENTEAFF
few,TRBV11-2,.,TRBJ1-4,TGTGCCAGCAGCTTAAGTGAAAAACTGTTTTTT,CASSLSEKLFF
many,TRBV7-6,.,TRBJ1-2,TGTGCCAGCAGCTCCCGACAGACACCTAACTATGGCTACACCTTC,CASSSRQTPNYGYTF
.,TRBV12-3/TRBV12-4,.,TRBJ2-1,TGTGCCAGCAGCCTGGGGGTTGAGCAGTTCTTC,CASSLGVEQFF
.,TRBV28,.,TRBJ1-1,TGTGCCAGCAGTTATAGCTTTACCGGAGCTTTCTTT,CASSYSFTGAFF
few,TRBV6-6,TRBD2,TRBJ2-4,TGTGCCAGCAGTTACCGGGAGGGAGCCAAAAACATTCAGTACTTC,CASSYREGAKNIQYF
many,TRBV2,.,TRBJ2-1,TGTGCCAGCAGTGTACGGCAGTTGTCCTACAATGAGCAGTTCTTC,CASSVRQLSYNEQFF
.,TRBV6-2/TRBV6-3,.,TRBJ1-1,TGTGCCAGCATCAAGGGTGAGGACGGGAGGGATACTGAAGCTTTCTTT,CASIKGEDGRDTEAFF
few,TRBV7-9,TRBD2,TRBJ2-7,TGTGCCAGCAGCTTAGCAGCGGGAAGCGAGCAGTACTTC,CASSLAAGSEQYF
few,TRBV19,.,TRBJ2-7,TGTGCCAGTAGTTCGCCACCGGGACTTACCTCTTCCGAGCAGTACTTC,CASSSPPGLTSSEQYF
few,TRBV7-2,TRBD1,TRBJ2-1,TGTGCCAGCAGCGCCAGGGGGCGGGGAATATACAATGAGCAGTTCTTC,CASSARGRGIYNEQFF
few,TRBV6-1,.,TRBJ1-1,TGTGCCAGCAGTGAGCCGAACCTTACAGGAGAGGACACTGAAGCTTTCTTT,CASSEPNLTGEDTEAFF
few,TRBV6-2/TRBV6-3,.,TRBJ2-2,TGTGCCAGCACAATTCGAAACGGGGAGCTGTTTTTT,CASTIRNGELFF
.,TRBV27,.,TRBJ2-3,TGTGCCAGCAGTTTATCGATTATAGCAGATACGCAGTATTTT,CASSLSIIADTQYF
many,TRBV4-1,TRBD1,TRBJ2-7,TGCGCCAGCAGCCAAGGAGTTAGGGGGCCCTTATTCGAGCAGTACTTC,CASSQGVRGPLFEQYF
few,TRBV4-3,.,TRBJ1-4,TGCGCCAGCAGCCGCGATACTAGAGGTGAAAAACTGTTTTTT,CASSRDTRGEKLFF
few,TRBV28,TRBD2,TRBJ2-1,TGTGCCAGCAGGACTAGCGGGACCATCAATGAGCAGTTCTTC,CASRTSGTINEQFF
.,TRBV6-6,.,TRBJ1-1,TGTGCCAGCAGTCAACAACCCGGGACATATGAAGCTTTCTTT,CASSQQPGTYEAFF
.,TRBV29-1,.,TRBJ2-2,TGCAGCTTCACTCGGGGGCAAAACACCGGGGAGCTGTTTTTT,CSFTRGQNTGELFF
.,TRBV29-1,TRBD2,TRBJ2-1,TGCAGCGTTGTATCGTTTATGTCGGGACTAGAAATTAATGAGCAGTTCTTC,CSVVSFMSGLEINEQFF
few,TRBV24-1,TRBD1,TRBJ2-7,TGTGCCACCAGTGGGGGCGACAGGGCCGAGCAGTACTTC,CATSGGDRAEQYF
.,TRBV4-3,.,TRBJ2-3,TGCGCCAGCAGCCACAGACTAATTGTAAGGGATACGCAGTATTTT,CASSHRLIVRDTQYF
many,TRBV12-3/TRBV12-4,.,TRBJ2-7,TGTGCCAGCAGGCACTCAGGGGGGCTTCCCTACGAGCAGTACTTC,CASRHSGGLPYEQYF
few,TRBV6-2/TRBV6-3,.,TRBJ1-1,TGTGCCAGCAGTTACGAGGACAGACTGAACACTGAAGCTTTCTTT,CASSYEDRLNTEAFF
.,TRBV5-1,TRBD1,TRBJ2-1,TGCGCCAGCAGCTTTGGGGACAGGGTAAATGAGCAGTTCTTC,CASSFGDRVNEQFF
few,TRBV27,TRBD2,TRBJ2-2,TGTGCCAGCAGTCCCAGGACTAGCGGGAGCCCCAGCACCGGGGAGCTGTTTTTT,CASSPRTSGSPSTGELFF
few,TRBV6-2/TRBV6-3,.,TRBJ2-5,TGTGCCAGCAGTTACGTCGCACAAGAGACCCAGTACTTC,CASSYVAQETQYF
.,TRBV7-9,TRBD1,TRBJ2-5,TGTGCCAGCAGCTTACTTATCACAGGGGGTGAAGAGACCCAGTACTTC,CASSLLITGGEETQYF
many,TRBV4-3,TRBD2,TRBJ2-1,TGCGCCAGCAGCCAAGACATTGGTAGCGGGAGTCCAGGTGAGCAGTTCTTC,CASSQDIGSGSPGEQFF
.,TRBV5-5,TRBD1,TRBJ1-4,TGTGCCAGCAGCTTGTTGGGACAGGGGAGTGAAAAACTGTTTTTT,CASSLLGQGSEKLFF
many,TRBV7-6,.,TRBJ1-4,TGTGCCAGCAGCCCTCAGCCGGGGGAAAAACTGTTTTTT,CASSPQPGEKLFF
.,TRBV7-9,.,TRBJ1-4,TGTGCCAGCAGCTTAAGCATGACGGGTGAAAAACTGTTTTTT,CASSLSMTGEKLFF
few,TRBV6-6,.,TRBJ1-5,TGTGCCAGCAGACAGATCAATCAGCCCCAGCATTTT,CASRQINQPQHF
few,TRBV20-1,TRBD2,TRBJ2-1,TGCAGTGCTAGAGTCCCGGGTAGCGGGAGGGCCGGCAATGAGCAGTTCTTC,CSARVPGSGRAGNEQFF